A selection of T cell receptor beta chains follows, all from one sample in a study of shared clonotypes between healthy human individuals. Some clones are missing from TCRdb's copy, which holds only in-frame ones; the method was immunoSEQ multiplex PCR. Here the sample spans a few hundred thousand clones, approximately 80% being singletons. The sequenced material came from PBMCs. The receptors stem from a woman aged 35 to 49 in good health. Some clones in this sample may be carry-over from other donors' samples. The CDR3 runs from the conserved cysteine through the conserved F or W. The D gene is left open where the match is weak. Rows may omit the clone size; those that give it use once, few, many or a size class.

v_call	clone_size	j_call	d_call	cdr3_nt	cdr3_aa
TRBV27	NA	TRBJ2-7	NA	TGTGCCAGCAGTTCCTTTGTGGCAGATTACTCCTACGAGCAGTACTTC	CASSSFVADYSYEQYF
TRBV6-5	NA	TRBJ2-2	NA	TGTGCCAGCAGAGAGGGGTCGACCGGGGAGCTGTTTTTT	CASREGSTGELFF
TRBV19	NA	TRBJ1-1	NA	TGTGCCAGTACCAGGACAGCGAACACTGAAGCTTTCTTT	CASTRTANTEAFF
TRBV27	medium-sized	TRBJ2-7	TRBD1	TGTGCCAGCAGCCAGGGGGCCACCTACGAGCAGTACTTC	CASSQGATYEQYF
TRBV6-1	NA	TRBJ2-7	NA	TGTGCCAGCAGTGAACCCGGTAGGACGCGGGGGCCCTACGAGCAGTACTTC	CASSEPGRTRGPYEQYF
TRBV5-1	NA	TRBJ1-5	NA	TGCGCCAGCAGCTTGGATGGGGGAGGGGGCAATCAGCCCCAGCATTTT	CASSLDGGGGNQPQHF
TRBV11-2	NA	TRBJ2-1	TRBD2	TGTGCCAGCAGCCTAAGAGGTAGCGGGAAAGAGAATGAGCAGTTCTTC	CASSLRGSGKENEQFF
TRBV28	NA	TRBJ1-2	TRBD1	TGTGCCAGCAGGAAGACAGGGGATGGCTATGGCTACACCTTC	CASRKTGDGYGYTF
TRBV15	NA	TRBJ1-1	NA	TGTGCCACCAGCAGAGAGGGCGAGAAACCTGAAGCTTTCTTT	CATSREGEKPEAFF
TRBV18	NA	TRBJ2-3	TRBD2	TGTGCCAGCTCCCTCGGACTAGCGGGAGGCACAGATACGCAGTATTTT	CASSLGLAGGTDTQYF
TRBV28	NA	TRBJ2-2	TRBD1	TGTGCCAGCAGTACCCGACAGGGGGCCACCGGGGAGCTGTTTTTT	CASSTRQGATGELFF
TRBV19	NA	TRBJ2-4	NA	TGTGCCAGTAGTACTCTCCACCTAGCCAAAAACATTCAGTACTTC	CASSTLHLAKNIQYF
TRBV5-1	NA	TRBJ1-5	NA	TGCGCCAGCAGCTTAACGCCCGCCAATCAGCCCCAGCATTTT	CASSLTPANQPQHF
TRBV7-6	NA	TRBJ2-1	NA	TGTGCCAGCAGCTTAGTTAGCGGAGTCTCCTACAATGAGCAGTTCTTC	CASSLVSGVSYNEQFF
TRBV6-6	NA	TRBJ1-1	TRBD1	TGTGCCAGCAGACGCGGGACAGGGGGCGCGGACACTGAAGCTTTCTTT	CASRRGTGGADTEAFF
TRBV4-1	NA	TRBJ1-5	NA	TGCGCCAGCAGCCTATCCTCAGGGGCCAATCAGCCCCAGCATTTT	CASSLSSGANQPQHF
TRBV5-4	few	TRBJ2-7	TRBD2	TGTGCCAGCAGCTCGGGACTAGCGGGAGGAGGGTACGAGCAGTACTTC	CASSSGLAGGGYEQYF
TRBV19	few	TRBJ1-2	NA	TGTGCCAGTAGTCAAGGAGCCTCCGGCTATGGCTACACCTTC	CASSQGASGYGYTF
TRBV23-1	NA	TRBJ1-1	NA	TGCGCCAGCAGTCAATCCGGGCCAGGGGTACTGAACACTGAAGCTTTCTTT	CASSQSGPGVLNTEAFF
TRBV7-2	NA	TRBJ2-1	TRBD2	TGTGCCAGCAGTGGACTAGCGGGAAGACATGAGCAGTTCTTC	CASSGLAGRHEQFF
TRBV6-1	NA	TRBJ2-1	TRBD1	TGTGCCAGCAGCCAGGACAGGGGGTCCTACAATGAGCAGTTCTTC	CASSQDRGSYNEQFF
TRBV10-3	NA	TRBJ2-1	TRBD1	TGTGCCATCAGTGACGGGGACAGGCGCAATGAGCAGTTCTTC	CAISDGDRRNEQFF
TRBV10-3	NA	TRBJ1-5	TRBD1	TGTGCCATCAGTGAGTCGGGAACAGGGGGCGCGGGGCAGCCCCAGCATTTT	CAISESGTGGAGQPQHF
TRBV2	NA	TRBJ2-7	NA	TGTGCCAGCAGTCTCCGGTCGGCGAGCTACGAGCAGTACTTC	CASSLRSASYEQYF
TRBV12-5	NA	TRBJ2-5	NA	TGTGCTAGTGGGCCGGGACCCGGTGAGACCCAGTACTTC	CASGPGPGETQYF
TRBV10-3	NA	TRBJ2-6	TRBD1	TGTGCCATCAGTGACCAGACAGGGGGCAGGAGCTCTGGGGCCAACGTCCTGACTTTC	CAISDQTGGRSSGANVLTF
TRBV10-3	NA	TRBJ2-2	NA	TGTGCCATCAGTGACAGTAACACCGGGGAGCTGTTTTTT	CAISDSNTGELFF
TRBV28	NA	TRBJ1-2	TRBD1	TGTGCCAGCAGTTCCGGTCAGGGGGTGTCTGCTAACTATGGCTACACCTTC	CASSSGQGVSANYGYTF
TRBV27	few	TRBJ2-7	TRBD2	TGTGCCAGCTCGGGGGGGAGCGGGAGGATCGACGAGCAGTACTTC	CASSGGSGRIDEQYF
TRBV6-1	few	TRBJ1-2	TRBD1	TGTGCCAGCAGAGCCCGAGGACAGGGGAACTATGGCTACACCTTC	CASRARGQGNYGYTF
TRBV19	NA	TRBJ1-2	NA	TGTGCCAGTAGTATACAGGGGTCTTTCTATGGCTACACCTTC	CASSIQGSFYGYTF
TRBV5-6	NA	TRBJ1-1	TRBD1	TGTGCCAGCAGCTGGGGACAGGGCGCCTTCATGAACACTGAAGCTTTCTTT	CASSWGQGAFMNTEAFF
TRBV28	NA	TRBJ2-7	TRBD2	TGTGCCAGCAGTTCTAGCGGGAGTAACTACGAGCAGTACTTC	CASSSSGSNYEQYF
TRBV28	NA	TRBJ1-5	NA	TGTGCCAGCAGCCTTCCAAGCGAGCCCCAGCATTTT	CASSLPSEPQHF
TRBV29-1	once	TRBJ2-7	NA	TGCAGCGTTGAAGACCGGGACGGCTCCTACGAGCAGTACTTC	CSVEDRDGSYEQYF
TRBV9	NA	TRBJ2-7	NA	TGTGCCAGCAAGGGCGATACCTACGAGCAGTACTTC	CASKGDTYEQYF
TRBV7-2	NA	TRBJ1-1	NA	TGTGCCAGCAGCTTAGGGGGAAGCGCTGAAGCTTTCTTT	CASSLGGSAEAFF
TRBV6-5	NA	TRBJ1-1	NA	TGTGCCAGCAGGCCCGGGACAAGGAACACTGAAGCTTTCTTT	CASRPGTRNTEAFF
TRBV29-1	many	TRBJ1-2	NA	TGCAGCGTTGGGGGGGCGCTTGGCTACACCTTC	CSVGGALGYTF
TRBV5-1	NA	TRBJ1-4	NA	TGCGCCAGCAGCTTGGGCAGCCATAATGAAAAACTGTTTTTT	CASSLGSHNEKLFF
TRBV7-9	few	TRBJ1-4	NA	TGTGCCAGCAGCCCCGTCACCGGTGAAAAACTGTTTTTT	CASSPVTGEKLFF
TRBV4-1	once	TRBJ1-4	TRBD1	TGCGCCAGCAGCCAAGTCGGACAGGGCCCTGGTGAAAAACTGTTTTTT	CASSQVGQGPGEKLFF
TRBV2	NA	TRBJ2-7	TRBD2	TGTGCCAGCAGGGGGGGAGGGATCAGCTACGAGCAGTACTTC	CASRGGGISYEQYF
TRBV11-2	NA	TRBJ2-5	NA	TGTGCCAGCAGCCCAGTCCGAGAGACCCAGTACTTC	CASSPVRETQYF
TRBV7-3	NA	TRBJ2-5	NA	TGTGCCAGCAGCCCCCCCCGGGAGACCCAGTACTTC	CASSPPRETQYF
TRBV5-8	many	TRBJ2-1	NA	TGTGCCAGCAACAACAATGAGCAGTTCTTC	CASNNNEQFF
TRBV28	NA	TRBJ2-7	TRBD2	TGTGCCAGTGGACTAGCGGAAACCTACGAGCAGTACTTC	CASGLAETYEQYF
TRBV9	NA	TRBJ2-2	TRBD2	TGTGCCAGCAGCGTAGCCCCGACTAGCGGGGGGGCTGGGGAGCTGGTTTTT	CASSVAPTSGGAGELVF
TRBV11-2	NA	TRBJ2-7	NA	TGTGCCAGCAGCCGAATTCCGGGGGCCTACGAGCAGTACTTC	CASSRIPGAYEQYF
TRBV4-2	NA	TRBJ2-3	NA	TGTGCCAGCAGCCAAGACCCTCTAGTGACAGATACGCAGTATTTT	CASSQDPLVTDTQYF
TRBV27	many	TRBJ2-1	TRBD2	TGTGCCAGCAGTCTCCAACCCCTAGCGGGCTACAATGAGCAGTTCTTC	CASSLQPLAGYNEQFF
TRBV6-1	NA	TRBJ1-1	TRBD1	TGTGCCAGCAGCTCTGGACAGGGGTGGACTGAAGCTTTCTTT	CASSSGQGWTEAFF
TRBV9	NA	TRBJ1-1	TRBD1	TGTGCCAGCAGCGGAAGGACAGGGCGGACTGAAGCTTTCTTT	CASSGRTGRTEAFF
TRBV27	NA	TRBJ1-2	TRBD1	TGTGCCAGCAGTCTCCACTTCGGACAGGACAAATATTACTATGGCTACACCTTC	CASSLHFGQDKYYYGYTF